These 10 T cell receptor beta chains were all obtained from the same sample, sequenced in a study of vaccination effects on CD4 cells after COVID-19. Having been cultured for around ten days, the cells underwent CD4+ T cell isolation. All study participants received two doses of BNT162b2 or mRNA-1273 vaccine. Antigens for these TCRs are unknown. TCRdb keeps only in-frame clones here, not all; method: immunoSEQ multiplex PCR. The sample has 50,000 to 70,000 clones; around 80% are singletons. The specimen comprised CD4+ T cells from PBMCs cultured without peptide, sampled after COVID-19 vaccination. The receptors come from a human donor who received a COVID-19 vaccine.

The chain joins TRBV18 to TRBJ1-2; no firm D call. Germline assignment: CDR1 KGHSH and CDR2 LQKENI. The V and J ends lost 5 bases and 5 bases respectively, with 15 bases between them. This CDR3 contains 14 residues. Written as DNA, the CDR3 is TGTGCCAGCTCATCCACGGTCGCCACATATGGCTACACCTTC. Translation gives CASSSTVATYGYTF.

The chain carries TRBV19 and TRBJ2-3, with D maybe TRBD1 (5 bases). Germline CDR1 and CDR2: LNHDA and SQIVND (reference sequence). Trimming took off 4 bases at V and 4 bases at J, with 15 bases between the two ends. This CDR3 has 15 residues. CDR3 sequence (DNA): TGTGCCAGTAGTAATCAGGGTTTCGTCGCAGATACGCAGTATTTT. It yields the protein CASSNQGFVADTQYF.

The chain couples TRBV11-1 to TRBJ2-5, with D perhaps TRBD1 (5 bases). The V gene lost 6 bases and the J gene lost 5 bases, with 10 bases spanning the gap. The CDR3 runs 12 residues. Per the germline V gene, CDR1 is SGHAT and CDR2 is FQDESV (reference sequence). The CDR3 coding sequence is TGTGCCAGCAGTTGGTCAGGGGAGACCCAGTACTTC. Protein: CASSWSGETQYF.

CDR3 sequence: CAWQSRVFTGANVLTF. The CDR3 nucleotides are TGTGCCTGGCAAAGCCGCGTTTTCACTGGGGCCAACGTCCTGACTTTC. The gene calls are TRBV30 and TRBJ2-6, with D uncertain. Trimming took 5 bases from V and 2 from J, leaving 16 bases between them. Germline CDR1 reads GTSNPN; CDR2 reads SVGIG (reference sequence). The CDR3 is 16 residues long.

The chain links TRBV14 to TRBJ1-5; D remains unclear. The germline V gene encodes CDR1 SGHDN and CDR2 FVKESK. The CDR3 loop spans 13 amino acids. V was pared by 2 bases and J by 9 bases, with 11 bases between. CDR3 amino acids: CASSQTVWSPQHF. In nucleotides, the CDR3 is TGTGCCAGCAGCCAAACGGTGTGGTCGCCCCAGCATTTT.

This clone came up a few times. The chain is built from TRBV7-9 and TRBJ1-1; no firm D call. Trimming removed 2 bases from V and 0 bases from J, with 7 bases in between. Germline-derived CDR1 and CDR2 are SEHNR and FQNEAQ (reference sequence). The CDR3 has 14 amino acids. The CDR3 bases are TGTGCCAGCAGCTTATTGGCTCTGAACACTGAAGCTTTCTTT. This codes for CASSLLALNTEAFF.

V gene TRBV6-5 combines with J gene TRBJ2-7; D call uncertain. CDR3 length equals 12 residues. Trimming pared 4 bases from V and 7 bases from J, leaving 11 bases between. Germline assignment: CDR1 MNHEY and CDR2 SVGAGI. The CDR3 here is CASSSNRREQYV. The CDR3 DNA reads as TGTGCCAGCAGTTCCAACCGACGGGAGCAGTACGTC.

The genes are TRBV29-1 and TRBJ2-3; D not certain. The germline V gene encodes CDR1 SQVTM and CDR2 ANQGSEA. V gave up 7 bases and J gave up 4 bases, with 12 bases separating them. The CDR3 covers 12 residues. Here the CDR3 DNA reads TGCAGCGCCCGAGGAGCATCAGATACGCAGTATTTT. Its protein product is CSARGASDTQYF.

The chain employs TRBV5-1 and TRBJ2-3, with 8 bases aligning to TRBD2. V gave up 1 base and J gave up 4 bases; unmatched junction bases: 8. CDR1 is SGHRS and CDR2 is YFSETQ in the germline V gene. This CDR3 comprises 16 residues. The CDR3 here is CASSLTERGISDTQYF. CDR3 nucleotides: TGCGCCAGCAGCTTGACCGAGCGGGGGATCTCAGATACGCAGTATTTT.

This chain uses TRBV6-1 with TRBJ2-1; the D gene is possibly TRBD2 (6 bases). Trimming pared 4 bases from V and 3 bases from J, leaving 16 bases between. Germline loops: CDR1 MNHNS, CDR2 SASEGT. The CDR3 spans 16 residues. The CDR3 is CASSGYRDLSYNEQFF. For the CDR3, the DNA is TGTGCCAGCAGTGGATACCGGGACTTAAGCTACAATGAGCAGTTCTTC.